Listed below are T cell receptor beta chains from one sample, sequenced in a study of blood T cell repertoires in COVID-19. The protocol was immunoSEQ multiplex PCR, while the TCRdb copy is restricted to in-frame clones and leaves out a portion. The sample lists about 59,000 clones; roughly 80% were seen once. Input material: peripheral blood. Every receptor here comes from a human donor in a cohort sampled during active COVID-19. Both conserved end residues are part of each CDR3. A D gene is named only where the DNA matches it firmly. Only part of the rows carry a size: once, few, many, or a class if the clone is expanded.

CATSDLQGLGNQPQHF,TGTGCCACCAGTGATCTACAGGGGTTAGGCAATCAGCCCCAGCATTTT,TRBJ1-5,.,TRBD1,TRBV24-1
CASSPPQTGELFF,TGTGCCAGCAGCCCACCACAAACCGGGGAGCTGTTTTTT,TRBJ2-2,.,.,TRBV7-9
CASSKSELALAGANVLTF,TGCGCCAGCAGCAAATCAGAGCTAGCCCTTGCGGGGGCCAACGTCCTGACTTTC,TRBJ2-6,.,.,TRBV5-1
CASSYSENYGYTF,TGTGCCAGCAGTTACTCGGAGAACTATGGCTACACCTTC,TRBJ1-2,.,.,TRBV6-6
CASSGLAGVSDEQYF,TGTGCCAGCAGCGGTTTAGCGGGAGTTAGCGACGAGCAGTACTTC,TRBJ2-7,once,TRBD2,TRBV9
CASSQDGGWGEQFF,TGCGCCAGCAGCCAAGACGGGGGGTGGGGCGAGCAGTTCTTC,TRBJ2-1,.,TRBD2,TRBV4-3
CASSIVKGDTGELFF,TGTGCCAGTAGTATAGTTAAAGGGGACACCGGGGAGCTGTTTTTT,TRBJ2-2,.,.,TRBV19
CATSDPPGTGGAETQYF,TGTGCCACCAGTGATCCTCCCGGGACAGGGGGCGCGGAGACCCAGTACTTC,TRBJ2-5,.,TRBD1,TRBV24-1
CASSSLDSLDRGPNTEAFF,TGTGCCAGCAGTTCCTTGGACAGTCTCGACAGGGGGCCGAACACTGAAGCTTTCTTT,TRBJ1-1,.,TRBD1,TRBV28
CASRGANHLFF,TGTGCCAGCAGGGGGGCTAATCATTTGTTCTTC,TRBJ2-1,.,.,TRBV2
CASSQRTVAENYGYTF,TGTGCCAGCAGCCAAAGGACAGTAGCAGAGAACTATGGCTACACCTTC,TRBJ1-2,.,.,TRBV5-4
CASSFRGGGEDTQYF,TGTGCCAGCAGCTTTAGAGGTGGGGGCGAGGATACGCAGTATTTT,TRBJ2-3,.,.,TRBV7-9
CASSLRRANTGELFF,TGTGCCAGTAGCCTAAGGCGGGCGAACACCGGGGAGCTGTTTTTT,TRBJ2-2,.,.,TRBV19
CASSQDIRLAANTGELFF,TGCGCCAGCAGCCAAGATATCCGGCTAGCGGCGAACACCGGGGAGCTGTTTTTT,TRBJ2-2,.,TRBD2,TRBV4-1
CASSLGPSAGNTIYF,TGTGCCAGCAGCTTAGGCCCCTCGGCTGGAAACACCATATATTTT,TRBJ1-3,once,.,TRBV11-2